The count of the clone carrying this T cell receptor beta chain is one. This record belongs to a study of blood T cell repertoires in COVID-19. Recruitment covered about 25 US areas and drew participants whose ages spanned roughly 18 to 95 years. Assignment of participants to cohorts was predicated upon participant-reported clinical history. Recovered status applied to Cohort 3 donors who had two consecutive negative PCRs. It also applied to those with clearance or with symptom resolution. The protocol was immunoSEQ multiplex PCR, while the TCRdb copy is restricted to in-frame clones and leaves out a portion. The repertoire consists of fewer than 450,000 clones, with more than 85% occurring once and the leading ten covering about 0.93%. The CDR3 sequence is 14 residues long. The V end lost 8 bases, the J end lost 6 bases, and 19 bases lay between the germline ends. The V gene's germline CDR1 is MDHEN and CDR2 SYDVKM.

The V and J genes are TRBV28 and TRBJ1-1; D unclear. The material sequenced was PBMCs or T cells enriched from blood (not recorded which). The receptor comes from a woman in her 30s who had recovered from COVID-19. In DNA form, the CDR3 reads TGTGCCAGCTCATCCCCCGGGGTCTTAGCTGAAGCTTTCTTT. It codes for CASSSPGVLAEAFF.